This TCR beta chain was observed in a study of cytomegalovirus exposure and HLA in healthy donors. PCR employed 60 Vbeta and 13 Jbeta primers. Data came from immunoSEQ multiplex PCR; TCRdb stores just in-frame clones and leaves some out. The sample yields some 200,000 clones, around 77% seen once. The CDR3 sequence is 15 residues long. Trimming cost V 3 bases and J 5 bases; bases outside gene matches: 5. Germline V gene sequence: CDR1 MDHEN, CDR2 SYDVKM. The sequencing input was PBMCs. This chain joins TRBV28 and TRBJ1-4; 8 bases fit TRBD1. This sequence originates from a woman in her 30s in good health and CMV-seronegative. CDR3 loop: CASSLGGQGNEKLFF. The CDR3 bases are TGTGCCAGCAGTTTGGGCGGACAGGGCAATGAAAAACTGTTTTTT.